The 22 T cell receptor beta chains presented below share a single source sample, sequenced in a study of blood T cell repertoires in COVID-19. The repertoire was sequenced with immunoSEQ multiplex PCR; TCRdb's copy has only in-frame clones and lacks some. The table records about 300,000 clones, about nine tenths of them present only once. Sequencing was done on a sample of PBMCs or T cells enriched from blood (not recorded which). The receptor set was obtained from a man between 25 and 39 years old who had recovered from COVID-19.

The CDR3 DNA reads TGTGCCAGCAGTGAAGTAAAGCAGTACTTC. Translated, it gives CASSEVKQYF. This chain uses TRBV2 with TRBJ2-7; D is undetermined. This CDR3 contains 10 residues. Germline CDR1 reads SNHLY; CDR2 reads FYNNEI. V lost 1 base, J lost 8 bases, and 3 bases lay in between.

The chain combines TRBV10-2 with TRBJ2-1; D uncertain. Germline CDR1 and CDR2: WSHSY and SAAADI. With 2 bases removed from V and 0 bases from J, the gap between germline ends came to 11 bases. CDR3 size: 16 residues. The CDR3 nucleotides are TGCGCCAGCAGTGAGCAAGCCCGTGGCTCCTACAATGAGCAGTTCTTC. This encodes CASSEQARGSYNEQFF.

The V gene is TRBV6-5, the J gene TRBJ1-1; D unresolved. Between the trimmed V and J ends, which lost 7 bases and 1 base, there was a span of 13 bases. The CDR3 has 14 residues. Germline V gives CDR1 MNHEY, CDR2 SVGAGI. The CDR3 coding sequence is TGTGCCAGCACGTCCGGCCAGCGGAACACTGAAGCTTTCTTT. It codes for CASTSGQRNTEAFF.

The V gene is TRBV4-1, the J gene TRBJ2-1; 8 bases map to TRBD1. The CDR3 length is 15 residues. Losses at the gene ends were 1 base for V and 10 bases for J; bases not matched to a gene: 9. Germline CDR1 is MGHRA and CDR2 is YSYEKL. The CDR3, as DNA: TGCGCCAGCAGCCAAGGGTCAGGGGGCGCGATGGAGCAGTTCTTC. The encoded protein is CASSQGSGGAMEQFF.

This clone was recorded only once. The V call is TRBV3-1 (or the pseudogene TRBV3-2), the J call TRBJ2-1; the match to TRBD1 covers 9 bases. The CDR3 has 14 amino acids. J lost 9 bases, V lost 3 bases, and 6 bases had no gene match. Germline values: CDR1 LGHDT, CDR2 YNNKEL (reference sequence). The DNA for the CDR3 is TGTGCCAGCAGCCAGTACAGGGGGCTCGGTGAGCAGTTCTTC. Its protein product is CASSQYRGLGEQFF.

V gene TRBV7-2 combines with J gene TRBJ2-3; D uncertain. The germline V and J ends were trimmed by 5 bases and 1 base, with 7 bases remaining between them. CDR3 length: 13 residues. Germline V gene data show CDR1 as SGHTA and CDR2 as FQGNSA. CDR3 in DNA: TGTGCCAGCAGCATACTCCGCACAGATACGCAGTATTTT. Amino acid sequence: CASSILRTDTQYF.

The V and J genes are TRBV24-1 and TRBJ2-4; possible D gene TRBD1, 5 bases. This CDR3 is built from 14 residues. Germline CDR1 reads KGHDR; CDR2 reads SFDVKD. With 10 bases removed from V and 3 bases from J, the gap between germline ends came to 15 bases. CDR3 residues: CATGAGLDKNIQYF. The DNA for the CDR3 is TGTGCCACTGGGGCAGGGCTTGACAAAAACATTCAGTACTTC.

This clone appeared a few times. The CDR3 sequence is CASSPTVRQGELYEQYF. CDR3 DNA: TGTGCCAGCAGCCCCACCGTGCGGCAGGGGGAGCTTTACGAGCAGTACTTC. V and J are TRBV7-9 and TRBJ2-7, with 7 bases fitting TRBD1. CDR3 length equals 17 residues. Germline CDR1 is SEHNR and CDR2 is FQNEAQ (reference sequence). The V and J ends lost 5 bases and 4 bases, in that order; junction bases with no gene match: 17.

The CDR3 sequence: CASSKPGTSGNRDYNEQFF. In nucleotides, the CDR3 is TGTGCCAGCAGCAAACCCGGGACTAGCGGGAATAGGGATTACAATGAGCAGTTCTTC. The chain uses TRBV21-1 and TRBJ2-1; the D call in the table, TRBD2, was not verified against the DNA. TRBV21-1 has pseudogene status. CDR3 size: 19 residues.

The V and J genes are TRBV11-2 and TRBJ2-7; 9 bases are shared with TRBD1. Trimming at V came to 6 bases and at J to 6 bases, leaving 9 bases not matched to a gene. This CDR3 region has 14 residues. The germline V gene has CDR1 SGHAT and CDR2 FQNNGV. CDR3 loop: CASRTGGGDGEQYF. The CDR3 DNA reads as TGTGCCAGCAGGACAGGGGGTGGAGATGGCGAGCAGTACTTC.

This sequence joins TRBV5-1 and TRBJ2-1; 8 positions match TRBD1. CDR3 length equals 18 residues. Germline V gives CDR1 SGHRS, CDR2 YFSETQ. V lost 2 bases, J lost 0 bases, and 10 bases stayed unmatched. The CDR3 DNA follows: TGCGCCAGCAGCTTCCCGCTCCGACAGGGGAACTCCTACAATGAGCAGTTCTTC. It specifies CASSFPLRQGNSYNEQFF.

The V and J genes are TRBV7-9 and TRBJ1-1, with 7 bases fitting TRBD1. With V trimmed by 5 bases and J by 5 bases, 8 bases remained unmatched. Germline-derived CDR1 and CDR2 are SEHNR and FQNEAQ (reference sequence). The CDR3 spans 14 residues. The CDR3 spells CASSLYSQGTEAFF. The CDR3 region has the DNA TGTGCCAGCAGCCTCTATTCACAGGGGACTGAAGCTTTCTTT.

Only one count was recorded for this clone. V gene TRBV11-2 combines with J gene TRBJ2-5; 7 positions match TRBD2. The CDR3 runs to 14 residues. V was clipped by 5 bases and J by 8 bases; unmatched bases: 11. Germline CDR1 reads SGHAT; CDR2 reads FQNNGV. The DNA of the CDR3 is TGTGCCAGCAGCCCTTTACGGGGGGACTATACCCAGTACTTC. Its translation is CASSPLRGDYTQYF. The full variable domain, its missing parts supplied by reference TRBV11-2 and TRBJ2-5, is EAGVAQSPRYKIIEKRQSVAFWCNPISGHATLYWYQQILGQGPKLLIQFQNNGVVDDSQLPKDRFSAERLKGVDSTLKIQPAKLEDSAVYLCASSPLRGDYTQYFGPGTRLLVL.

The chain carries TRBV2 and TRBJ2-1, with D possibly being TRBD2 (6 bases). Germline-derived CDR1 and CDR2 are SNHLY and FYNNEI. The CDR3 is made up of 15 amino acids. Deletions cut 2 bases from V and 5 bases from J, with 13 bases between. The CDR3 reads CASSEWWGENNEQFF. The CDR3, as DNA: TGTGCCAGCAGTGAATGGTGGGGGGAAAACAATGAGCAGTTCTTC.

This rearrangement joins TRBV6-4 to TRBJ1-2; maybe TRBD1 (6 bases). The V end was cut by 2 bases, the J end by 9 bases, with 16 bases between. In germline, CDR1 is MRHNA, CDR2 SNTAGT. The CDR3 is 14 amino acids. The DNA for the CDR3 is TGTGCCAGCAGTGACGGGGACACCGTTTCGAGCTACACCTTC. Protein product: CASSDGDTVSSYTF.

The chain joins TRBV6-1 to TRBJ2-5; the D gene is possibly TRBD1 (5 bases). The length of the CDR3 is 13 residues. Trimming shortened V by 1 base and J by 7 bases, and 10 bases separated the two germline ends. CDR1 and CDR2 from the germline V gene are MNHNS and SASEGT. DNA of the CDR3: TGTGCCAGCAGTGAAGTGGGGCAGGGGACCCAGTACTTC. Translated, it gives CASSEVGQGTQYF.

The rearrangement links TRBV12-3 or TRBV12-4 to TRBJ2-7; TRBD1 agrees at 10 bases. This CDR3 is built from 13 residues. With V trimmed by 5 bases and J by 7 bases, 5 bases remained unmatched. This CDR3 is CASSADRGGEQYF. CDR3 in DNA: TGTGCCAGCAGTGCGGACAGGGGGGGAGAGCAGTACTTC.

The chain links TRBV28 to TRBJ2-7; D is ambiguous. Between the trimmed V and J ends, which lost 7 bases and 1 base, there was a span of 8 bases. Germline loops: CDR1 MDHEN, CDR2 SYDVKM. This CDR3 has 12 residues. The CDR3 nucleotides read TGTGCCAGCACCGCAGGTTCCTACGAGCAGTACTTC. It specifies CASTAGSYEQYF.

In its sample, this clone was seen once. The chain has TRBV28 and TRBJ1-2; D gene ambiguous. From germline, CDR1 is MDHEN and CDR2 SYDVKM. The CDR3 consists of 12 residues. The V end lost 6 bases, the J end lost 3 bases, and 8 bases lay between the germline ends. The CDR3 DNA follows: TGTGCCAGCAGCCTCCCAGACTATGGCTACACCTTC. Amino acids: CASSLPDYGYTF.

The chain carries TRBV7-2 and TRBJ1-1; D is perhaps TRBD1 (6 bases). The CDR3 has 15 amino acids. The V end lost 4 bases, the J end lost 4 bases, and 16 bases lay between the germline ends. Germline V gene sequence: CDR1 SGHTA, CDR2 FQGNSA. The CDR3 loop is CASSWRMGGLTEAFF. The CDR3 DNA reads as TGTGCCAGCAGCTGGCGTATGGGGGGGCTCACTGAAGCTTTCTTT.

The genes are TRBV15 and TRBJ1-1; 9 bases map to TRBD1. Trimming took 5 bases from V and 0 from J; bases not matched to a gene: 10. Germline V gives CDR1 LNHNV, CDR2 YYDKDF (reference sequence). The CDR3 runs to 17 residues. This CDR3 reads CATSSGTGSLMNTEAFF. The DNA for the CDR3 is TGTGCCACCAGCTCCGGGACAGGGTCATTGATGAACACTGAAGCTTTCTTT. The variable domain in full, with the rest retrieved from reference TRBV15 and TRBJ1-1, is DAMVIQNPRYQVTQFGKPVTLSCSQTLNHNVMYWYQQKSSQAPKLLFHYYDKDFNNEADTPDNFQSRRPNTSFCFLDIRSPGLGDTAMYLCATSSGTGSLMNTEAFFGQGTRLTVV.

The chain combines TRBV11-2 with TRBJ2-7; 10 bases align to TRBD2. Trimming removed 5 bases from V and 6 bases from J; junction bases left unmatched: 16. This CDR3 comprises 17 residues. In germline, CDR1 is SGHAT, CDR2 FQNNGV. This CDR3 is CASSPRGGGTSVSEQYF. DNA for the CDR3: TGTGCCAGCAGCCCACGGGGCGGGGGGACTAGCGTCTCCGAGCAGTACTTC.